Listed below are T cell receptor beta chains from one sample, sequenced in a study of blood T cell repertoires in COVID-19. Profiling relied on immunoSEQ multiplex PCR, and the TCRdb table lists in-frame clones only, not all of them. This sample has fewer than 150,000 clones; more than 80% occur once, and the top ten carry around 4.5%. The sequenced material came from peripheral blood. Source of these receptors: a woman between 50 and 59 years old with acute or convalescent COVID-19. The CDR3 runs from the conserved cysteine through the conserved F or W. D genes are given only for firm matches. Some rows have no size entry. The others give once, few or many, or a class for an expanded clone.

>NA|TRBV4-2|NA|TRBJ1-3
TGTGCCAGCAGCCAAGATGGCTGGGCCCAAGGCCCTGGAAACACCATATATTTT
CASSQDGWAQGPGNTIYF
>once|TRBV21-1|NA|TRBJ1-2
TGTGCCAGCAGCACCAGGGTTCCGAGGGACAGTAAAAATGATGGCTACACCTTC
CASSTRVPRDSKNDGYTF
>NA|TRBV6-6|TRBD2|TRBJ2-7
TGTGCCAGCAGGTGGACTAGCGGGAGTTTCTACGAGCAGTACTTC
CASRWTSGSFYEQYF
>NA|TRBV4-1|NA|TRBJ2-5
TGCGCCAGCAGCCAAGGGGCTTACAGGGAGGAGACCCAGTACTTC
CASSQGAYREETQYF
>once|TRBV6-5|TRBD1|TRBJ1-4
TGTGCCAGCCGGACAGGGGGTGAAAAACTGTTTTTT
CASRTGGEKLFF
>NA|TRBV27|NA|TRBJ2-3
TGTGCCAGCAGCTCCCTAGGTAGCGCTAGCACAGATACGCAGTATTTT
CASSSLGSASTDTQYF
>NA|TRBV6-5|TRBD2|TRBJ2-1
TGTGCCAGCCGGGCGGGAGTTACCTACAATGAGCAGTTCTTC
CASRAGVTYNEQFF
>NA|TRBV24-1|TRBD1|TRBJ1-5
TGTGCCACCAGTGATCCGAGGGACAGGGCCTTGAATTTT
CATSDPRDRALNF
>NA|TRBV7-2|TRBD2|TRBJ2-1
TGTGCCAGCAGCCTAGGGCTAGCGGGCAACTACAATGAGCAGTTCTTC
CASSLGLAGNYNEQFF
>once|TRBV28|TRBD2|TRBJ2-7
TGTGCCAGCACCCTTGGACTAGCGGGAGGGAGGGCCTACGAGCAGTACTTC
CASTLGLAGGRAYEQYF
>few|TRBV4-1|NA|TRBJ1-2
TGCGCCAGCAGCCAAGTTTCCGGGGCTAACTATGGCTACACCTTC
CASSQVSGANYGYTF
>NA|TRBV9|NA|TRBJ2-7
TGTGCCAGCAGCGTAGGGCCAGGCAAGGCCTCCTACTTC
CASSVGPGKASYF
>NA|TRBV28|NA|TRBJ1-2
TGTGCCAGCAGTTTCTCAGGGTCTTATGGCTACACCTTC
CASSFSGSYGYTF
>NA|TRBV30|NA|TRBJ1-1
TGTGCCTGGAGCACTGTAACTGAAGCTTTCTTT
CAWSTVTEAFF
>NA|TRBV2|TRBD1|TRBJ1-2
TGTGCCAGCAGTGATTGGGCAGGGGGCGCGGGGGGCTACACCTTC
CASSDWAGGAGGYTF
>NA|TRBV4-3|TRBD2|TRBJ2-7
TGCGCCAGCAGCCAAGGAGCGGGGTCCTACGAGCAGTACTTC
CASSQGAGSYEQYF
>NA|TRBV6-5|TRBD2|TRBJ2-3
TGTGCCAGCATCTTGCGGGGGGGCACAGATACGCAGTATTTT
CASILRGGTDTQYF
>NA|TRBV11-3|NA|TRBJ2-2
TGTGCCAGCAGCCAACGGCGGGGAGACACCGGGGAGCTGTTTTTT
CASSQRRGDTGELFF
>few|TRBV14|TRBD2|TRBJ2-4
TGTGCCAGCAGCCTAAGTTTGAGACTAGCGGGAGGGCCAGGAGTTCAGTACTTC
CASSLSLRLAGGPGVQYF
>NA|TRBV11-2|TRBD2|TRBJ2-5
TGTGCCAGCAGCTTTGAAGCGGGGGGGGAGACCCAGTACTTC
CASSFEAGGETQYF
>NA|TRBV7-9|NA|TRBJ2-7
TGTGCCAGCAGCCCCCGGGACATAACCTACGAGCAGTACTTC
CASSPRDITYEQYF
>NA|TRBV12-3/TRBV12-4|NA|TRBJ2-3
TGTGCCAGCAGTTTAACCAGTCTGGATACGCAGTATTTT
CASSLTSLDTQYF